The T cell receptor (beta chain) described here comes from a study of resident and recirculating memory T cells in vitiligo. Study at large: Shave-biopsy epidermis from lesional and nonlesional skin was sequenced alongside PBMCs. No cells were sorted; samples were homogenized just before genomic DNA extraction.

A word on this clone: Its cognate antigen is unknown.

Sequencing used immunoSEQ multiplex PCR; TCRdb keeps in-frame clones, though not all of them. Of more than 65,000 clones in the sample, roughly nine tenths were seen once. General study findings and limits: Different lesions suggested infiltration by different T cell clones. Clonality differed among vitiligo lesions, with no unique dominant clone.

Trimming pared 8 bases from V and 6 bases from J, leaving 18 bases between. Germline assignment: CDR1 MNHEY and CDR2 SVGAGI. The CDR3 runs to 14 residues. This chain uses TRBV6-5 with TRBJ2-3, with D tentatively TRBD2 (5 bases). The source is a male donor with vitiligo. Sequencing was carried out using blood. As DNA, the CDR3 is TGTGCCAGCCGAAATCGCCCCACGGGGGATACGCAGTATTTT. It is translated as CASRNRPTGDTQYF.